One sample yielded the 6 T cell receptor beta chains listed below, sequenced in a study of yellow fever vaccine responses in identical twins. TCRdb itself ran the RT-PCR reads through MiXCR, one entry per CDR3 protein. The table has under 25,000 distinct CDR3 sequences, approximately 72% seen once; the top ten hold under 3%. The sequencing used T cells from blood (PBMCs), unsorted or a sorted subset (not recorded which), collected before or after yellow fever vaccination (not recorded which). The receptor set was obtained from a woman aged 18-29 years who received the yellow fever vaccine.

J is TRBJ2-1 and V is TRBV10-1; a weak D match, TRBD2 (5 bases). Trimming left V 2 bases short and J 9 bases short, with 11 bases between. Germline assignment: CDR1 WNHNN and CDR2 SYGVQD (reference sequence). The CDR3 loop spans 13 amino acids. The CDR3 bases are TGCGCCAGCAGTGAGCCCCCCGCGGGTGAGCAGTTCTTC. Translating it yields CASSEPPAGEQFF.

This chain links TRBV20-1 with TRBJ1-2, with unresolved D. There are 12 residues in the CDR3. Germline CDR1 and CDR2: DFQATT and SNEGSKA (reference sequence). V was trimmed by 1 base and J by 3 bases, leaving 6 bases between them. In nucleotides, the CDR3 is TGCAGTGCTAGAGTGACGGACTATGGCTACACCTTC. Translated: CSARVTDYGYTF.

The chain combines TRBV20-1 with TRBJ2-7; D is unclear. The CDR3 sequence is 10 residues long. Deletions cut 0 bases from V and 6 bases from J, with 3 bases between. Germline lookup yields CDR1 DFQATT and CDR2 SNEGSKA (reference sequence). The CDR3 protein is CSARDCEQYV. CDR3 coding DNA: TGCAGTGCTAGAGATTGCGAGCAGTACGTC.

The chain recombines TRBV7-6 with TRBJ2-1, with D maybe TRBD2 (5 bases). Trimming pared 5 bases from V and 4 bases from J, leaving 9 bases between. Germline V CDR1 and CDR2: SGHVS, FNYEAQ. There are 13 residues in the CDR3. The CDR3 region is CASSPLGYNEQFF. As DNA, the CDR3 is TGTGCCAGCAGCCCACTAGGGTACAATGAGCAGTTCTTC. Combining the CDR3 with reference TRBV7-6 and TRBJ2-1 gives the whole variable domain GAGVSQSPRYKVTKRGQDVALRCDPISGHVSLYWYRQALGQGPEFLTYFNYEAQQDKSGLPNDRFSAERPEGSISTLTIQRTEQRDSAMYRCASSPLGYNEQFFGPGTRLTVL.

V gene TRBV19 combines with J gene TRBJ1-5, with 7 positions matching TRBD1. Germline-derived CDR1 and CDR2 are LNHDA and SQIVND (reference sequence). CDR3 size: 13 residues. J was trimmed by 2 bases and V by 8 bases; bases with no gene match: 3. Written as DNA, the CDR3 is TGTGCCAGTGGAACAGGGGGCAATCAGCCCCAGCATTTT. Its protein is CASGTGGNQPQHF.

This clonotype has just one count. The chain combines TRBV29-1 with TRBJ2-7; D is undetermined. The CDR3 length is 11 residues. V was clipped by 4 bases and J by 5 bases, with 9 bases between them. Germline values: CDR1 SQVTM, CDR2 ANQGSEA. CDR3 nucleotides: TGCAGCGTTGGTTGGGGTAACGAGCAGTACGTC. Protein sequence: CSVGWGNEQYV.